A single sample is the source of the 17 T cell receptor beta chains below, sequenced in a study of blood T cell repertoires in COVID-19. Measured with immunoSEQ multiplex PCR; TCRdb has only the in-frame clones, and not every one. The sample has about 240,000 clones, around 87% seen once. Sequenced input: peripheral blood. The receptors derive from a woman in her seventies with active or convalescent COVID-19.

The chain carries TRBV20-1 and TRBJ2-5; D gene uncertain. Germline CDR1 reads DFQATT; CDR2 reads SNEGSKA (reference sequence). V lost 8 bases, J lost 3 bases, and 10 bases lay in between. The CDR3 is 11 amino acids. CDR3: CSWPVKETQYF. In nucleotides, the CDR3 is TGCAGTTGGCCCGTAAAAGAGACCCAGTACTTC.

In DNA form, the CDR3 reads TGTGCCAGCAGCCCAAGGGACAAATCCCAGTTCTTC. Amino acid sequence: CASSPRDKSQFF. V and J are TRBV5-4 and TRBJ2-1, with a tentative D call TRBD1 (6 bases). The V end lost 4 bases, the J end lost 13 bases, and 15 bases lay between the germline ends. This CDR3 comprises 12 residues. Per germline, CDR1 SGHNT and CDR2 YYREEE (reference sequence).

The J gene is TRBJ1-5, the V gene TRBV6-2 or TRBV6-3; TRBD1 matches at 8 bases. Germline CDR1 is MNHEY and CDR2 is SVGEGT. This CDR3 contains 18 residues. V trimming: 4 bases; J trimming: 0 bases; junction bases outside the gene matches: 11. DNA of the CDR3: TGTGCCAGCAGTTTTCGTCAGGGGGCCGGTCATAGCAATCAGCCCCAGCATTTT. Translation: CASSFRQGAGHSNQPQHF.

V usage is TRBV23-1 and J usage is TRBJ1-6; TRBD1 matches 9 bases. TRBV23-1 is an ORF, and what it does is uncertain. CDR3 length: 14 residues. With 8 bases clipped from V and 6 bases from J, the junction kept 5 bases outside the gene matches. CDR3 protein: CASHRGLSNSPLHF. The CDR3 DNA follows: TGCGCCAGCCACAGGGGGCTTTCTAATTCACCCCTCCACTTT.

The chain joins TRBV12-5 to TRBJ2-2; D unresolved. Trimming pared 0 bases from V and 7 bases from J, leaving 3 bases between. Germline V gives CDR1 LGHNT, CDR2 FRNRAP. The CDR3 is 12 residues long. The CDR3 DNA reads as TGTGCTAGTGGTTTGGTACTCGGGGAGCTGTTTTTT. Translation gives CASGLVLGELFF.

The gene calls are TRBV19 and TRBJ1-5; no clear D. There are 17 residues in the CDR3. Germline values: CDR1 LNHDA, CDR2 SQIVND (reference sequence). The V end lost 4 bases, the J end lost 4 bases, and 20 bases lay between the germline ends. The CDR3 DNA is TGTGCCAGTAGTACTAGCCAGCCGACGGCTGCTAATCAGCCCCAGCATTTT. Its protein is CASSTSQPTAANQPQHF.

The rearrangement links TRBV5-1 to TRBJ2-3; possibly TRBD2 for D (5 bases). V was shortened by 0 bases and J by 3 bases, with 14 bases between the two germline ends. CDR3 length: 16 amino acids. Germline lookup yields CDR1 SGHRS and CDR2 YFSETQ. The CDR3 DNA reads as TGCGCCAGCAGCTTGGCCGGGAAAAGTGGTACAGATACGCAGTATTTT. Residues: CASSLAGKSGTDTQYF.

The rearrangement links TRBV7-2 to TRBJ2-2; D not resolved. The CDR3 is made up of 16 amino acids. Germline V gives CDR1 SGHTA, CDR2 FQGNSA. Trimming took 5 bases from V and 2 from J, leaving 15 bases between them. The CDR3, as DNA: TGTGCCAGCAGCGCACCCGAGTTAGCAAACACCGGGGAGCTGTTTTTT. Amino acids: CASSAPELANTGELFF.

CDR3 DNA sequence: TGTGCCAGCTCACCAGATGGGACAGGGGGAATGAACACTGAAGCTTTCTTT. This gives the protein CASSPDGTGGMNTEAFF. The chain employs TRBV18 and TRBJ1-1; 11 bases agree with TRBD1. J was trimmed by 0 bases and V by 2 bases; bases with no gene match: 5. The CDR3 loop spans 17 amino acids. Germline V gene data show CDR1 as KGHSH and CDR2 as LQKENI. Variable domain in full (rest from reference TRBV18 and TRBJ1-1): NAGVMQNPRHLVRRRGQEARLRCSPMKGHSHVYWYRQLPEEGLKFMVYLQKENIIDESGMPKERFSAEFPKEGPSILRIQQVVRGDSAAYFCASSPDGTGGMNTEAFFGQGTRLTVV.

This chain links TRBV4-1 with TRBJ2-5; tentatively, D is TRBD2 (6 bases). The CDR3 length is 16 residues. Trimming cost V 0 bases and J 0 bases, with 11 bases left between them. Germline V gene data show CDR1 as MGHRA and CDR2 as YSYEKL. This CDR3 reads CASSQEYGGYQETQYF. CDR3 nucleotides: TGCGCCAGCAGCCAAGAATACGGAGGGTACCAAGAGACCCAGTACTTC.

The chain combines TRBV3-1 (or the pseudogene TRBV3-2) with TRBJ2-5, with 12 bases aligning to TRBD2. The CDR3 spans 17 residues. Germline CDR1 is LGHDT and CDR2 is YNNKEL (reference sequence). J lost 6 bases, V lost 0 bases, and 8 bases had no gene match. The chain's CDR3 is CASSQDRALAGGQTQYF. CDR3 bases: TGTGCCAGCAGCCAAGATCGGGCACTAGCGGGGGGCCAGACCCAGTACTTC.

The rearrangement uses TRBV28 and TRBJ2-3; 10 bases are shared with TRBD1. CDR1 and CDR2 (germline): MDHEN, SYDVKM. The CDR3 is made up of 16 amino acids. The V segment lost 3 bases and the J segment 4 bases; nucleotides outside the gene matches: 7. CDR3: CASSFSGTGVSDTQYF. For the CDR3, the DNA is TGTGCCAGCAGTTTCTCCGGGACAGGGGTGTCAGATACGCAGTATTTT.

This chain connects TRBV6-5 to TRBJ2-7; no clear D gene. CDR1 and CDR2 from the germline V gene are MNHEY and SVGAGI. The germline V and J ends were trimmed by 6 bases and 0 bases, with 12 bases remaining between them. This CDR3 has 14 residues. CDR3 region: CASSRDTSSYEQYF. In nucleotides, the CDR3 is TGTGCCAGCAGCCGCGACACCAGCTCCTACGAGCAGTACTTC.

This clone has just one count. The chain recombines TRBV27 with TRBJ1-2; D may be TRBD1 (5 bases). Germline V gene lookup returns CDR1 MNHEY and CDR2 SMNVEV (reference sequence). The CDR3 is made up of 16 amino acids. V lost 3 bases and J 4 bases, leaving 18 bases between the germline ends. The CDR3 loop is CASSFLQGQGGYGYTF. The CDR3 region has the DNA TGTGCCAGCAGTTTTCTACAAGGACAAGGTGGCTATGGCTACACCTTC.

This rearrangement joins TRBV7-2 to TRBJ1-2, with 9 nucleotides matching TRBD1. Germline V CDR1 and CDR2: SGHTA, FQGNSA. The J segment lost 8 bases and the V segment lost 5 bases, leaving 12 bases of the junction unmatched. This CDR3 is 15 amino acids long. CDR3 sequence (DNA): TGTGCCAGCAGCCGTTCCCCTGAGACAGGGGGGGGCTACACCTTC. It encodes CASSRSPETGGGYTF. The variable domain in full, completed from reference TRBV7-2 and TRBJ1-2, reads GAGVSQSPSNKVTEKGKDVELRCDPISGHTALYWYRQSLGQGLEFLIYFQGNSAPDKSGLPSDRFSAERTGGSVSTLTIQRTQQEDSAVYLCASSRSPETGGGYTFGSGTRLTVV.

This rearrangement joins TRBV12-5 to TRBJ2-3; D perhaps matches TRBD2 (6 bases). Germline CDR1 LGHNT, CDR2 FRNRAP. This CDR3 spans 14 amino acids. Trimming pared 4 bases from V and 2 bases from J, leaving 10 bases between. CDR3 residues: CASGSGLPTDTQYF. The DNA for the CDR3 is TGTGCTAGTGGTTCAGGACTACCCACAGATACGCAGTATTTT.

J is TRBJ2-3 and V is TRBV7-8; D remains unclear. The ends were cut back, 5 bases at V and 2 bases at J, with 5 bases in the middle. The CDR3 consists of 12 residues. Germline-derived CDR1 and CDR2 are SGHVS and FQNEAQ. The DNA of the CDR3 is TGTGCCAGCAGCCTGTACACAGATACGCAGTATTTT. Translation gives CASSLYTDTQYF.